This is a list of T cell receptor beta chains from one sample in a study of T cell repertoires in cytomegalovirus infection. TCRdb used MiXCR to reprocess the reads, holding one entry per CDR3 protein. The profile covers around 740,000 distinct CDR3 sequences, with less than 40% appearing a single time and more than 2.5% taken by the ten largest. Sequencing was performed on PBMCs. The receptors stem from a human donor in good health (CMV status not recorded). Some clones in this sample may be carry-over from other donors' samples. CDR3s include the opening cysteine and the closing phenylalanine or tryptophan. D genes are given only for firm matches. Size values are once, few and many counts, or a class for expanded clones, and some rows have none.

>NA|NA|TRBJ1-3|TRBV7-8
TGTGCCAGCAGCTCGCTAGTGAACTCTGGAAACACCATATATTTT
CASSSLVNSGNTIYF
>NA|NA|TRBJ2-7|TRBV19
TGTGCCAGTAGTATGTTTGGGGACCTGATCTACGAGCAGTACTTC
CASSMFGDLIYEQYF
>NA|NA|TRBJ2-3|TRBV7-9
TGTGCCAGCAGCTTATCTGGCTCTCAGCGGGATACGCAGTATTTT
CASSLSGSQRDTQYF
>TRBD1|NA|TRBJ1-5|TRBV19
TGTGCCAGTAGTTTGACAGGGGGCGCATCTCAGCCCCAGCATTTT
CASSLTGGASQPQHF
>NA|NA|TRBJ2-5|TRBV7-8
TGTGCCAGCAGCTTATATAGAAGGGGGGGCCAAGATCCTAAAAGTCCAAGTTCGGAGACCCAGTACTTC
CASSLYRRGGQDPKSPSSETQYF
>TRBD1|NA|TRBJ1-2|TRBV28
TGTGCCAGCAGCTCCCAGGTCTCTGGACAGGGAAACTATGGCTACACCTTC
CASSSQVSGQGNYGYTF
>NA|NA|TRBJ2-1|TRBV20-1
TGCAGTGCTAGACCTTTAGCGGCCTCCTACAATGAGCAGTTCTTC
CSARPLAASYNEQFF
>TRBD1|NA|TRBJ1-2|TRBV6-1
TGTGCCAGTTTACGGCAGGGGACAGCTAACTATGGCTACACCTTC
CASLRQGTANYGYTF
>NA|few|TRBJ2-1|TRBV7-9
TGTGCCAGCGACGGCTCAAGCGGAAGATCCTACAATGAGCAGTTCTTC
CASDGSSGRSYNEQFF
>NA|NA|TRBJ1-5|TRBV20-1
TGCAGTGCTAGGCCCGGACAGCTCAATCAGCCCCAGCATTTT
CSARPGQLNQPQHF
>TRBD2|many|TRBJ2-5|TRBV7-8
TGTGCCAGCAGCTCCCTTAGGACTAGTCAAAAAGAGACCCAGTACTTC
CASSSLRTSQKETQYF
>TRBD1|NA|TRBJ2-5|TRBV7-9
TGTGCCAGCAGCAGAGAACTGGCAGGGGGCTCGGAGACCCAGTACTTC
CASSRELAGGSETQYF
>TRBD2|NA|TRBJ2-3|TRBV6-8
TGTGCCAGCAGTTACTCGGGTTCTAGCGGGGGACTAACAGATACGCAGTATTTT
CASSYSGSSGGLTDTQYF
>TRBD1|few|TRBJ1-1|TRBV6-5
TGTGCCAGCAGGGGACAGGGGGCGGGAGAAACTGAAGCTTTCTTT
CASRGQGAGETEAFF
>NA|NA|TRBJ2-4|TRBV5-1
TGCGCCAGCACGGCTGACGGGCTGCAAAACATTCAGTACTTC
CASTADGLQNIQYF
>NA|few|TRBJ1-6|TRBV4-2
TGTGCCAGCAGCCAAGATCCGAACACAGATTCACCCCTCCACTTT
CASSQDPNTDSPLHF
>NA|once|TRBJ2-2|TRBV6-5
TGTGCCAGCAGTTACACCGGACTGGCACCGAACACCGGGGAGCTGTTTTTT
CASSYTGLAPNTGELFF
>NA|few|TRBJ1-4|TRBV27
TGTGCCAGCAGTTTTAAGGGTGAAAAACTGTTTTTT
CASSFKGEKLFF
>NA|few|TRBJ2-7|TRBV19
TGTGCCAGTAGTATGGGACTTCCGGGACAGAGGTACGAGCAGTACTTC
CASSMGLPGQRYEQYF
>NA|NA|TRBJ1-3|TRBV12-3/TRBV12-4
TGTGCCAGCACGGTGTTACTCTCTGGAAACACCATATATTTT
CASTVLLSGNTIYF
>NA|many|TRBJ1-1|TRBV7-2
TGTGCCAGCAGCTTAAGCTTAGGCAGGGTCGGGACTGAAGCTTTCTTT
CASSLSLGRVGTEAFF
>TRBD2|NA|TRBJ2-7|TRBV28
TGTGCCAGCAGTCAACAAAATGTGGGACTAGCGGGGGGGGCCTACTCCTACGAGCAGTACTTC
CASSQQNVGLAGGAYSYEQYF
>NA|NA|TRBJ1-3|TRBV7-3
TGTGCCAGCAGCTTATCTGCGGGTTCCGGAAACACCATATATTTT
CASSLSAGSGNTIYF